The clone carrying this T cell receptor (beta chain) ranks as medium-sized. These data belong to a study of graft-versus-host responses after intestinal transplantation. Clones were sequenced by immunoSEQ multiplex PCR, and TCRdb holds only the in-frame ones, with some missing. The table records about 6,900 clones, around 24% of them present only once. There are 15 residues in the CDR3. In germline, CDR1 is SNHLY, CDR2 FYNNEI. V was pared by 8 bases and J by 2 bases, with 17 bases between. The culture paired some 200,000 irradiated violet-dye-labeled stimulators with some 200,000 CFSE-labeled responders. Regarding the study as a whole: GvH clones were identified in recipient marrow, with some first appearing in ileum or blood. HvG clone declines early post-transplant were associated with peak circulating GvH levels. Allografts of patients with graft-donor T cell macrochimerism showed high graft-versus-host to host-versus-graft clone ratios.

The sequences come from alloreactive CD4+ T cells from a mixed lymphocyte reaction culture, collected before transplantation. As for subset: CFSE-low proliferating T cells sorted from roughly six-day pre-transplant mixed lymphocyte reaction (GvH or HvG direction). The sequence was obtained from a human patient who was an organ donor for intestinal transplantation. The rearrangement links TRBV2 to TRBJ2-3; D remains ambiguous. CDR3: CASSSYSLPTDTQYF. As DNA, the CDR3 is TGTGCCAGCTCCAGTTACAGTCTTCCCACAGATACGCAGTATTTT.